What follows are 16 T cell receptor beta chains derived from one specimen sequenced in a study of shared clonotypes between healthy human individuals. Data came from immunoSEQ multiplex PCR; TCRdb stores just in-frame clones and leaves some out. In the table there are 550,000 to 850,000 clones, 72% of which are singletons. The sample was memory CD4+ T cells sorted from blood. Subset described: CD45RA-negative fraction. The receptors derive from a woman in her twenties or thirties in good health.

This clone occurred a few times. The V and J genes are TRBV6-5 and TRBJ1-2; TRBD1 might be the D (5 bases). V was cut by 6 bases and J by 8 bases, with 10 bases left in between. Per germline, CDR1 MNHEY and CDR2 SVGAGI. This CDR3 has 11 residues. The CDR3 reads CASSQGGGYTF. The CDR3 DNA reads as TGTGCCAGCAGCCAGGGAGGCGGCTACACCTTC.

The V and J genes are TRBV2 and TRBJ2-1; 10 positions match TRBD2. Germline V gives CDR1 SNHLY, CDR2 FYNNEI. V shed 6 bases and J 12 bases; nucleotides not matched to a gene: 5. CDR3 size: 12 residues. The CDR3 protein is CASRSGRVGQFF. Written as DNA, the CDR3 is TGTGCCAGCAGAAGCGGGAGGGTTGGGCAGTTCTTC.

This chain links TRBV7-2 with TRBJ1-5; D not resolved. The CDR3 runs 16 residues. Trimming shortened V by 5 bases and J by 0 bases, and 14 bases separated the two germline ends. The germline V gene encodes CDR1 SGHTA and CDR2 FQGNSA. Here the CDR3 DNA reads TGTGCCAGCAGCCCCGAGGCGCTCAATAGCAATCAGCCCCAGCATTTT. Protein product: CASSPEALNSNQPQHF. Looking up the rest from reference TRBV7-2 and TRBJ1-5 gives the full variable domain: GAGVSQSPSNKVTEKGKDVELRCDPISGHTALYWYRQSLGQGLEFLIYFQGNSAPDKSGLPSDRFSAERTGGSVSTLTIQRTQQEDSAVYLCASSPEALNSNQPQHFGDGTRLSIL.

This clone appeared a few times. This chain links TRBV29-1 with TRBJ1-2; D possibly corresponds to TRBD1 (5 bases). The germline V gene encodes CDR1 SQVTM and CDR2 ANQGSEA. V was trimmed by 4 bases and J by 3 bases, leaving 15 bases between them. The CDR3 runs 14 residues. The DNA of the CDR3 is TGCAGCGTTGCGTCTGTCGGGGCGGACTATGGCTACACCTTC. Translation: CSVASVGADYGYTF. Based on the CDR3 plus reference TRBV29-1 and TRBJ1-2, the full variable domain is SAVISQKPSRDICQRGTSLTIQCQVDSQVTMMFWYRQQPGQSLTLIATANQGSEATYESGFVIDKFPISRPNLTFSTLTVSNMSPEDSSIYLCSVASVGADYGYTFGSGTRLTVV.

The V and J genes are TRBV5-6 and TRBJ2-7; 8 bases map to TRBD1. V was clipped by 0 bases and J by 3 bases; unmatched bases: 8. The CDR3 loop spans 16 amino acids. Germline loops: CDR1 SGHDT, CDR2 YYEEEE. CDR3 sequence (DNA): TGTGCCAGCAGCTTGGGACAGGGGATGTTTGACTACGAGCAGTACTTC. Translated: CASSLGQGMFDYEQYF.

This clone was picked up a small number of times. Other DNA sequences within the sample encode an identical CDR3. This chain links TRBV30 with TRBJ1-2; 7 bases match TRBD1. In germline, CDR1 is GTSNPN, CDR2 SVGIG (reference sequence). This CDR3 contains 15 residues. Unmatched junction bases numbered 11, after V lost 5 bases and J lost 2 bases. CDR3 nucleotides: TGTGCCTGGGATAGGTCCGGGACAGCGAACTATGGCTACACCTTC. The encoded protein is CAWDRSGTANYGYTF.

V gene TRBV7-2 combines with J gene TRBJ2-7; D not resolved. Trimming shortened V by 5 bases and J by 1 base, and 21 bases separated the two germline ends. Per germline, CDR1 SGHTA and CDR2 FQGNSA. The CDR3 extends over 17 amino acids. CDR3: CASSQSVMTARSYEQYF. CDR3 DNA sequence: TGTGCCAGCAGCCAATCGGTTATGACGGCAAGATCCTACGAGCAGTACTTC.

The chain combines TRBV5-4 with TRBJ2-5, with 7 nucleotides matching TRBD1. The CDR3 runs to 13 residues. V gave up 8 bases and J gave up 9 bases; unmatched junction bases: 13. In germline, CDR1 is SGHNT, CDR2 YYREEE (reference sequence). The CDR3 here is CARAQRYQGAQYF. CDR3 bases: TGTGCCAGAGCTCAACGGTACCAGGGGGCCCAGTACTTC.

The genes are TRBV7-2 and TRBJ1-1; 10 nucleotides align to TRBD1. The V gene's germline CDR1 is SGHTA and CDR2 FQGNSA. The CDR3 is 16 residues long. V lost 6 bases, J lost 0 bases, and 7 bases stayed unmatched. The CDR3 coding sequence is TGTGCCAGCAGAACCGGGACAGGGGTAATGAACACTGAAGCTTTCTTT. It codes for CASRTGTGVMNTEAFF.

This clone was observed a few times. In DNA, the CDR3 is TGTGCCAGTAGTATAGGAGGGTACACGAATCAGCCCCAGCATTTT. Translation gives CASSIGGYTNQPQHF. The chain carries TRBV19 and TRBJ1-5, with D unclear. CDR3 length: 15 amino acids. The germline CDR1 and CDR2 sequences are LNHDA and SQIVND (reference sequence). The V and J ends lost 1 base and 4 bases respectively, with 11 bases between them.

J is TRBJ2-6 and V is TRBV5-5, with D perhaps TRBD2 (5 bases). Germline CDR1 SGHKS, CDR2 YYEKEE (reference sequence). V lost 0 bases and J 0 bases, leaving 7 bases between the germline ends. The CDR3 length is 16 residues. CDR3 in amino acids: CASSLGESSGANVLTF. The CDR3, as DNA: TGTGCCAGCAGCTTGGGGGAGAGCTCTGGGGCCAACGTCCTGACTTTC.

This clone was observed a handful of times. The CDR3 reads CASSQDFRLAGGEVTDTQYF. The CDR3 DNA is TGTGCCAGCAGCCAAGATTTTCGACTAGCGGGAGGGGAGGTGACAGATACGCAGTATTTT. The chain joins TRBV4-2 to TRBJ2-3, with 14 bases fitting TRBD2. The length of the CDR3 is 20 residues. V shed 0 bases, J shed 3 bases, and the junction held 11 bases outside the gene matches. Germline lookup yields CDR1 LGHNA and CDR2 YNFKEQ.

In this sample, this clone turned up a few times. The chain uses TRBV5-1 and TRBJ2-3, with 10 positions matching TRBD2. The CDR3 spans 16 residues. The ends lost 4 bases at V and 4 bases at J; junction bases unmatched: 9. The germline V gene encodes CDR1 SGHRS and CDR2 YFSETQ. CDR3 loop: CASSVASGRTSDTQYF. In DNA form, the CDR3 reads TGCGCCAGCAGCGTCGCTAGCGGGAGAACTTCAGATACGCAGTATTTT.

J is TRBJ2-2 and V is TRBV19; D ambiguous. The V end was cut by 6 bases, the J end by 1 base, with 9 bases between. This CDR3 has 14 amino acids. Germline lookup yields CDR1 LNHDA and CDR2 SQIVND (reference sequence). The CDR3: CASSPVRNTGELFF. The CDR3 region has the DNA TGTGCCAGTAGCCCCGTGCGGAACACCGGGGAGCTGTTTTTT.

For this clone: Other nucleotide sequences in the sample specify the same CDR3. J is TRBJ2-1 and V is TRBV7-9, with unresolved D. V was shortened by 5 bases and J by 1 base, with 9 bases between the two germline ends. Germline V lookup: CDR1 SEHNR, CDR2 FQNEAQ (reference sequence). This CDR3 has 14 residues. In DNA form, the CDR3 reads TGTGCCAGCAGCCTAGACTCTTCCTACAATGAGCAGTTCTTC. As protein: CASSLDSSYNEQFF.

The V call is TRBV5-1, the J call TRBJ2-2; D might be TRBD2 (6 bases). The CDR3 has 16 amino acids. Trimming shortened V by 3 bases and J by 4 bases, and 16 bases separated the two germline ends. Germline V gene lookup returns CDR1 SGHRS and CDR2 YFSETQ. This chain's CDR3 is CASSSNGGASTGELFF. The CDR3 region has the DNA TGCGCCAGCAGCTCCAACGGAGGGGCGAGCACCGGGGAGCTGTTTTTT.